This T cell receptor (beta chain) emerged from a study of blood T cells in healthy people across ages. The germline V gene encodes CDR1 SGHVS and CDR2 FNYEAQ. This CDR3 has 16 amino acids. V trimming: 5 bases; J trimming: 2 bases; junction bases outside the gene matches: 10. Primed by a sample-barcoded 5' primer and a J-beta primer mix, a second PCR proceeded for roughly 7 to 11 cycles. Each cDNA molecule was tagged by a template-switch adaptor with 12 random nucleotides. Every individual sample yielded 3 million or more paired-end reads (each containing CDR3). MiXCR, run by TCRdb on the 5' RACE reads, gives a single entry per CDR3 protein. This table has 700,000 to 900,000 distinct CDR3 sequences, roughly 53% appearing once. This clonotype was detected a few times. Antigen unknown. Study-level points and caveats: Roughly linear age-related decline in beta diversity appeared, significant by age about 40. Estimates based on one million T cells were treated as lower bounds.

The rearrangement joins TRBV7-6 to TRBJ2-5; 8 bases align to TRBD2. The TCR sequence derives from a man aged 80 or over in good health. The specimen was blood. CDR3 nucleotide sequence: TGTGCCAGCAGCCACCGGACCGTAGCGGGGCAAGAGACCCAGTACTTC. Translation gives CASSHRTVAGQETQYF.